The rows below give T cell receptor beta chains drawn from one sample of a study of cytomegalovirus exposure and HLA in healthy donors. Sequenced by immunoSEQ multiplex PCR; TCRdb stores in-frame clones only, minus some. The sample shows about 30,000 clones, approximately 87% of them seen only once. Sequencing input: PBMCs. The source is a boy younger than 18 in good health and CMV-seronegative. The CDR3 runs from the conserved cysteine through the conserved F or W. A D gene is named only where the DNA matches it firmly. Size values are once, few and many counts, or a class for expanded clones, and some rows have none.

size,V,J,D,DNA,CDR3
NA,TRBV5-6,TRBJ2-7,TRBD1,TGTGCCAGCAGGCCCCCTTTGGGACAGGGCGGCTACGAGCAGTACTTC,CASRPPLGQGGYEQYF
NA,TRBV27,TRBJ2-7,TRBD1,TGTGCCAGCAGTCCGGGACAGGAGCCCTACGAGCAGTACTTC,CASSPGQEPYEQYF
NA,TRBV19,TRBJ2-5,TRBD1,TGTGCCAGTAGTAAAACAGGGGATCGGATTCGGCAGTACTTC,CASSKTGDRIRQYF
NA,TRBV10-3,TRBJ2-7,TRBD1,TGTGCCATCAGGGGGGACAGGGAGGGTTACGAGCAGTACTTC,CAIRGDREGYEQYF
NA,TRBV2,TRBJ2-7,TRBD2,TGTGCCAGCAGTGAAGGGGGGGGGTCTGTTTACGAGCAGTACTTC,CASSEGGGSVYEQYF
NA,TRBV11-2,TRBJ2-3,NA,TGTGCCAGCAGCTTGTCAGGGTACCCCACAGATACGCAGTATTTT,CASSLSGYPTDTQYF
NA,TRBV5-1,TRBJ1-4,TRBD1,TGCGCCAGCAGCTTGGAGGGGACAGGGTACGAAAAACTGTTTTTT,CASSLEGTGYEKLFF
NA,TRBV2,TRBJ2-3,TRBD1,TGTGCCAGCAGTGACGGACAGGGTATTAAAGATACGCAGTATTTT,CASSDGQGIKDTQYF
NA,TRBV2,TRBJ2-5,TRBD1,TGTGCCAGCACGGGACAGGGTAAAGAGACCCAGTACTTC,CASTGQGKETQYF
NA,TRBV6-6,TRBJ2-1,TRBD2,TGTGCCAGCAGGGGACTAGCGGGGGGTGGCCACAATGAGCAGTTCTTC,CASRGLAGGGHNEQFF
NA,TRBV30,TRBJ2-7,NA,TGTGCCTGGAGTGCGTCAGGGGACTACGAGCAGTACTTC,CAWSASGDYEQYF
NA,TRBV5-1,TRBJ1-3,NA,TGCGCCAGCAGCTTGGGGACTGCTACGACTGGAAACACCATATATTTT,CASSLGTATTGNTIYF
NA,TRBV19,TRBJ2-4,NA,TGTGCCAGTAGTATAGAGAAGGGGATCCAGTACTTC,CASSIEKGIQYF
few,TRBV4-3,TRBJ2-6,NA,TGCGCCAGCAGCCAAGAAGCAGGGTCTGGGGCCAACGTCCTGACTTTC,CASSQEAGSGANVLTF
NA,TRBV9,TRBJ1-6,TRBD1,TGTGCCAGCAGCAAAGAGACAGGGATTTCACCCCTCCACTTT,CASSKETGISPLHF
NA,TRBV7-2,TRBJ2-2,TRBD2,TGTGCCAGCAGCCGGGGGGGGCCGGGAACCGGGGAGCTGTTTTTT,CASSRGGPGTGELFF
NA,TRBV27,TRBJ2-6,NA,TGTGCCAGCAGTTTATTTGAGTCTGGGGCCAACGTCCTGACTTTC,CASSLFESGANVLTF
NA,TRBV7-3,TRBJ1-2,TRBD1,TGTGCCAGCAGCCGGACAGGGGTCGGCGGCTACACCTTC,CASSRTGVGGYTF
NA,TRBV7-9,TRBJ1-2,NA,TGTGCCAGCAGCTTAGTCCAGGGGTTGGGCTACACCTTC,CASSLVQGLGYTF
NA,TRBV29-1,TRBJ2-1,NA,TGCAGCGTTGAAGAGGGGAGTAGCTCCTACAATGAGCAGTTCTTC,CSVEEGSSSYNEQFF
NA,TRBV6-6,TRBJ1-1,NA,TGTGCCAGCACGGGAGTTCTTGGGGAAGCGGTCACTGAAGCTTTCTTT,CASTGVLGEAVTEAFF
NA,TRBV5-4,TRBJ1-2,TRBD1,TGTGCCAGCAGCTTGGGGTACGACAGGGGATATGGCTACACCTTC,CASSLGYDRGYGYTF
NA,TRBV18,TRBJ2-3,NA,TGTGCCAGCTCACCGGGACCCGGGAGTGGAGATACGCAGTATTTT,CASSPGPGSGDTQYF
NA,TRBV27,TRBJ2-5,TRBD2,TGTGCCAGCAGTTCAGAGCGGGGGGGAATCGGGACCCAGTACTTC,CASSSERGGIGTQYF
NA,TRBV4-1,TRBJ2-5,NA,TGCGCCAGCAGCCAGCAGACAGCACAAGAGACCCAGTACTTC,CASSQQTAQETQYF
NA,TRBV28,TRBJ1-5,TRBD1,TGTGCCAGCACCGATACCCTGGACAGGGTTAATCAGCCCCAGCATTTT,CASTDTLDRVNQPQHF
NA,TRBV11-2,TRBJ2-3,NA,TGTGCCAGCAGCTTAGGCGGACAGACAGATACGCAGTATTTT,CASSLGGQTDTQYF
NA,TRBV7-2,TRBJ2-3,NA,TGTGCCAGCAGCTTAAGAGGCGTCCTTAGCACAGATACGCAGTATTTT,CASSLRGVLSTDTQYF
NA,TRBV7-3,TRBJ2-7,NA,TGTGCCAGCAGCCCAGGGGGGACTGAGCAGTACTTC,CASSPGGTEQYF
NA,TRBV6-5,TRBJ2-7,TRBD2,TGTGCCAGCACACCTAGCGGGGGGGGCCACGAGCAGTACTTC,CASTPSGGGHEQYF
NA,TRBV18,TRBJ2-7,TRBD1,TGTGCCAGCTCACCACTCCGATTAAGACAGGGGAGCTCCTACGAGCAGTACTTC,CASSPLRLRQGSSYEQYF
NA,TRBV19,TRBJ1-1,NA,TGTGCCAGTAGTCTGGGACAGAACACTGAAGCTTTCTTT,CASSLGQNTEAFF
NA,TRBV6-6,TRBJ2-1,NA,TGTGCCAGCAGATTAAACAATGAGCAGTTCTTC,CASRLNNEQFF
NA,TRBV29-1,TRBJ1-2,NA,TGCAGCGTTGAGGCTGAACCTAACTATGGCTACACCTTC,CSVEAEPNYGYTF
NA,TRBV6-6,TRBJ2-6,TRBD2,TGTGCCAGCAGTTACGGGAGGGTTAACGGGGCCAACGTCCTGACTTTC,CASSYGRVNGANVLTF
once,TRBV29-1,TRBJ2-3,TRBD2,TGCAGCGTTGATAAGCGGGGGGCTACAGATACGCAGTATTTT,CSVDKRGATDTQYF
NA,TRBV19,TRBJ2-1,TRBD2,TGTGCCAGTAGTACCACTAGCGGTTCCTACAATGAGCAGTTCTTC,CASSTTSGSYNEQFF
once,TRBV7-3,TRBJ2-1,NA,TGTGCCAGCAGCCCTCCAGGGGCCGACAATGAGCAGTTCTTC,CASSPPGADNEQFF
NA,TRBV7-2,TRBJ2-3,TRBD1,TGTGCCAGCAGCTTTAGGACAGGGGGCACAGATACGCAGTATTTT,CASSFRTGGTDTQYF
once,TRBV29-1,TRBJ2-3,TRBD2,TGCAGCGTCGGGACTAGCGGGGGAAGCACAGATACGCAGTATTTT,CSVGTSGGSTDTQYF
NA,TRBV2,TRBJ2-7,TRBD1,TGTGCCAGCAGGCCACTGACAGGGGCCACCTACGAGCAGTACTTC,CASRPLTGATYEQYF
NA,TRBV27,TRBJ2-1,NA,TGTGCCAGCAGTTTAACGGGGGAGTTAGTCTACAATGAGCAGTTCTTC,CASSLTGELVYNEQFF
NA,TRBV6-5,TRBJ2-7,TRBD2,TGTGCCAGCAGTTACGAGGGACTAGCAGGCGAGCAGTACTTC,CASSYEGLAGEQYF
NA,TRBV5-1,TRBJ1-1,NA,TGCGCCAGCAGCCCATATGACAGGAACACTGAAGCTTTCTTT,CASSPYDRNTEAFF
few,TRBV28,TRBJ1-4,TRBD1,TGTGCCAGCAGTTTAGGCTGGGGACAGGGTGAAAAACTGTTTTTT,CASSLGWGQGEKLFF
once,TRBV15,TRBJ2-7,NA,TGTGCCACCAGCAGAGTGGCTAGTTTGTCCTACGAGCAGTACTTC,CATSRVASLSYEQYF
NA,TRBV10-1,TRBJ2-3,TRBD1,TGCGCCAGCGGGACAGGGGTGGATACGCAGTATTTT,CASGTGVDTQYF
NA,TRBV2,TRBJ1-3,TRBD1,TGTGCCAGCGGCGACAGGGGGCCGGGAAACACCATATATTTT,CASGDRGPGNTIYF
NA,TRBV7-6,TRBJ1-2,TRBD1,TGTGCCAGCAGCCCCCGGACAGGGATGGACTATGGCTACACCTTC,CASSPRTGMDYGYTF
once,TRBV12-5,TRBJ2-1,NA,TGTGCTAGTGGTTTGCACAGCTCCTACAATGAGCAGTTCTTC,CASGLHSSYNEQFF
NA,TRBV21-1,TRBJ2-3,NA,TGTGCCAGCAGCGCTCAGAGGGCCGAGGCGGGGGGGAGCACAGATACGCAGTATTTT,CASSAQRAEAGGSTDTQYF
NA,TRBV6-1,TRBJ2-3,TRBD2,TGTGCCAGCAGTGAAGAGCGACTAGCGGGGATCACAGATACGCAGTATTTT,CASSEERLAGITDTQYF
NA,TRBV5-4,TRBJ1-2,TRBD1,TGTGCCAGCAGCCAGGACAGGGGATATGGCTACACCTTC,CASSQDRGYGYTF
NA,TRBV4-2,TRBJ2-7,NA,TGTGCCAGCAGCCCGACTAGGGCCTACGAGCAGTACTTC,CASSPTRAYEQYF